This T cell receptor beta chain derives from a study of blood T cell repertoires in COVID-19. Study-wide context: Both acute and convalescent COVID-19 samples were obtained from the United States, Italy and Spain. PBMCs, B-cell-depleted T cells, or T cells provided the cDNA or gDNA that made up the material.

In the original workflow: The authors estimated nucleated cell counts from reference gene primer amplification. Using immunoSEQ multiplex PCR, the repertoire was profiled, and TCRdb retains in-frame clones only, with some absent. V and J calls and clone size come straight from that table; D and trimming were deduced from the DNA. This sample has tens of thousands of clones, with more than 80% found just once. The CDR3 totals 17 residues. CDR1 and CDR2 (germline): LGHNT, FRNRAP. V trimming: 4 bases; J trimming: 5 bases; junction bases outside the gene matches: 17. This chain connects TRBV12-5 to TRBJ2-7; 7 nucleotides align to TRBD1. The sequence was collected from a man in his 60s with acute or convalescent COVID-19. What was sequenced was peripheral blood. The DNA for the CDR3 is TGTGCTAGTGGTTCAGACGCGAGGGGGCACACCATCCACGAGCAGTACTTC. Protein sequence: CASGSDARGHTIHEQYF.